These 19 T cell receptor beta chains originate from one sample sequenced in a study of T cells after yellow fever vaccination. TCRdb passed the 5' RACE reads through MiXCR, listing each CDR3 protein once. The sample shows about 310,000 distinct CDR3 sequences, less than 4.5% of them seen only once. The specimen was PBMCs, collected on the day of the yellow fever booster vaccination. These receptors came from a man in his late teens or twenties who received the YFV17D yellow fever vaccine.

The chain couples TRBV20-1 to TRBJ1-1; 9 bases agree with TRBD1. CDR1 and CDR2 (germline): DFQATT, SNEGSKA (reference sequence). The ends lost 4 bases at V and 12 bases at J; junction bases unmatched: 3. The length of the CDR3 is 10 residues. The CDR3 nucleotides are TGCAGTGCTACCGGGACAGGGTCTTTCTTT. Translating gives CSATGTGSFF.

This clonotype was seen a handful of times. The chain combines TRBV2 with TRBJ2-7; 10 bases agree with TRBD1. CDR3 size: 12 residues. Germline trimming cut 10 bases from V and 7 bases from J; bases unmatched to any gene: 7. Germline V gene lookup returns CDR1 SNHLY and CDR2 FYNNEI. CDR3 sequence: CAIRQGAREQYF. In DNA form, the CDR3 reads TGTGCCATCAGACAGGGGGCAAGGGAGCAGTACTTC.

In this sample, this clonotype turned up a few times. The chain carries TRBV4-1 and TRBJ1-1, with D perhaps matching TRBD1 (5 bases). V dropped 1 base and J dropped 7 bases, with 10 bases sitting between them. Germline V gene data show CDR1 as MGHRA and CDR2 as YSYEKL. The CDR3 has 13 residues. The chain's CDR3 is CASSQGTPIEAFF. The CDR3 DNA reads TGCGCCAGCAGCCAAGGGACACCGATTGAAGCTTTCTTT.

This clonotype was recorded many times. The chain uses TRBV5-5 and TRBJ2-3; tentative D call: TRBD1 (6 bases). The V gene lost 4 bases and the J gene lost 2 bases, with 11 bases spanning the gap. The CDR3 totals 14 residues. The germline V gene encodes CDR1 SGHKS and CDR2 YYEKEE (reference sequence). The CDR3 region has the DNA TGTGCCAGCAGCGGACAGCTTTCCACAGATACGCAGTATTTT. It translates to CASSGQLSTDTQYF.

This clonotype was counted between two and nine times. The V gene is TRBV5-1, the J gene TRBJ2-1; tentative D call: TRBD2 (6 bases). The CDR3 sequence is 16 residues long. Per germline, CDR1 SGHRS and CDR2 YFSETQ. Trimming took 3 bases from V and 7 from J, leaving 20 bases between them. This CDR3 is CASSSSPLGRGNEQFF. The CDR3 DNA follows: TGCGCCAGCAGCTCCTCGCCTTTAGGCCGGGGGAATGAGCAGTTCTTC. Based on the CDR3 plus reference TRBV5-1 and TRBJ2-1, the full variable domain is KAGVTQTPRYLIKTRGQQVTLSCSPISGHRSVSWYQQTPGQGLQFLFEYFSETQRNKGNFPGRFSGRQFSNSRSEMNVSTLELGDSALYLCASSSSPLGRGNEQFFGPGTRLTVL.

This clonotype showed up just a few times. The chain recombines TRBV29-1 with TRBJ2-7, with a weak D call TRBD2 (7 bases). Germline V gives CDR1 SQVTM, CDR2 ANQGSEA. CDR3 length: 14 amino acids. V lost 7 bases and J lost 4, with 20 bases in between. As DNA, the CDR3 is TGCAGCGCCCGGGGGGCCAGAGGATCATACGAGCAGTACTTC. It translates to CSARGARGSYEQYF.

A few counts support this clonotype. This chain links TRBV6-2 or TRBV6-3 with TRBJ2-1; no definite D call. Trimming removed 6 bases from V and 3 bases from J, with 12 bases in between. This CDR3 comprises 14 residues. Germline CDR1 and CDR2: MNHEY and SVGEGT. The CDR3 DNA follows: TGTGCCAGCAGAGGAATCAAGGGCTACAATGAGCAGTTCTTC. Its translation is CASRGIKGYNEQFF.

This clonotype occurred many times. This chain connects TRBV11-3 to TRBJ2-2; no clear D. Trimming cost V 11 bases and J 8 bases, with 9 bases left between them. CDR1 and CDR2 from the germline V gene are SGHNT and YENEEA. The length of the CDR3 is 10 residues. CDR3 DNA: TGTGCCGGCTTCTTGGGGGAGCTGTTTTTT. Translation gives CAGFLGELFF.

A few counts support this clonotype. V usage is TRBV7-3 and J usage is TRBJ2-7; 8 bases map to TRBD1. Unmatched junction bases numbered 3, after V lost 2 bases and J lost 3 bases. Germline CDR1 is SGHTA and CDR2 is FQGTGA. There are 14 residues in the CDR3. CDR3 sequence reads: CASSLGGTGYEQYF. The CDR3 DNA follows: TGTGCCAGCAGCTTAGGTGGGACAGGCTACGAGCAGTACTTC.

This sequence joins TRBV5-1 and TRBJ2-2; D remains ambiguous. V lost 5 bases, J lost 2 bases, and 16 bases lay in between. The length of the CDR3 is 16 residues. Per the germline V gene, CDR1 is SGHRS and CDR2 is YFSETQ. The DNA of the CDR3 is TGCGCCAGCAGTGATCCAACACCTATAAACACCGGGGAGCTGTTTTTT. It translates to CASSDPTPINTGELFF.

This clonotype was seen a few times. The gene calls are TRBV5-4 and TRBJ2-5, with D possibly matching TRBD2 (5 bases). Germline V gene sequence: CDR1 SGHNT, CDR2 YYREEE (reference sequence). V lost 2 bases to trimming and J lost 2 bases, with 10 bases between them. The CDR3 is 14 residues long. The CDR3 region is CASSLKRTQETQYF. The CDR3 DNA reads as TGTGCCAGCAGCTTAAAGCGGACGCAAGAGACCCAGTACTTC.

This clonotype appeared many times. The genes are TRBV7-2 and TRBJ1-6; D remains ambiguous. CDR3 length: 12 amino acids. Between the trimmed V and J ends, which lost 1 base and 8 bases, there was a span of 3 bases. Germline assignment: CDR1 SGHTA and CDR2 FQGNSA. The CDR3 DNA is TGTGCCAGCAGCTTAGGAGATTCACCCCTCCACTTT. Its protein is CASSLGDSPLHF.

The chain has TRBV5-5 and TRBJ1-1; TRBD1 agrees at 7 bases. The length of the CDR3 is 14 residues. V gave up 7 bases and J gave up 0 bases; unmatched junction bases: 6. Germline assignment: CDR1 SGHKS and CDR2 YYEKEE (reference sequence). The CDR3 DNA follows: TGTGCCAGCCGGCGGGGACAGATGAACACTGAAGCTTTCTTT. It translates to CASRRGQMNTEAFF.

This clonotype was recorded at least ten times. The CDR3 region has the DNA TGTGCCAGCAGTTATGCGATAGCAGGGGTAGGCGACACTGAAGCTTTCTTT. Translation gives CASSYAIAGVGDTEAFF. V usage is TRBV6-6 and J usage is TRBJ1-1; maybe TRBD1 (6 bases). Trimming pared 3 bases from V and 3 bases from J, leaving 20 bases between. CDR1 is MNHNY, CDR2 SVGAGI, per germline (reference sequence). The CDR3 sequence is 17 residues long.

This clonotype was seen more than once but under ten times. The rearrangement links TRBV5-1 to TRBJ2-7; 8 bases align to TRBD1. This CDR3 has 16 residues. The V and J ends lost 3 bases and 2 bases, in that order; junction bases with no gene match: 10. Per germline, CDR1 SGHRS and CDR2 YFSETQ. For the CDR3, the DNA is TGCGCCAGCAGCTCGGCCCCGGGACAGGTGGCCTACGAGCAGTACTTC. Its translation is CASSSAPGQVAYEQYF.

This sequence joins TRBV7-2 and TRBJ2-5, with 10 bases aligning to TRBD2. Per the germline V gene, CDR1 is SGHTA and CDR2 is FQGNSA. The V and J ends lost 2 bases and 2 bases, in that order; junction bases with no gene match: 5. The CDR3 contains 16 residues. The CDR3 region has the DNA TGTGCCAGCAGCTTATCTTGGACTAGCGGACAAGAGACCCAGTACTTC. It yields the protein CASSLSWTSGQETQYF.

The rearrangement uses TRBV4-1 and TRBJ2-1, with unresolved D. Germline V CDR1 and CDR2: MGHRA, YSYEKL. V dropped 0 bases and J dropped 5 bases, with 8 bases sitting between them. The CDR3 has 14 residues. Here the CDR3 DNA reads TGCGCCAGCAGCCAAGAGGCTGCCAACAATGAGCAGTTCTTC. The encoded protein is CASSQEAANNEQFF.

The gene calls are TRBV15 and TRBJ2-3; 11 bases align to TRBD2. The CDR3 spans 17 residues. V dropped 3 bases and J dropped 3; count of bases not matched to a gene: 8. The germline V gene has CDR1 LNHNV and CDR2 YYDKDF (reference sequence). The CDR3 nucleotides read TGTGCCACCAGCAGCCCAGGGGCTAGCGGGGGGACAGATACGCAGTATTTT. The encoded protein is CATSSPGASGGTDTQYF.

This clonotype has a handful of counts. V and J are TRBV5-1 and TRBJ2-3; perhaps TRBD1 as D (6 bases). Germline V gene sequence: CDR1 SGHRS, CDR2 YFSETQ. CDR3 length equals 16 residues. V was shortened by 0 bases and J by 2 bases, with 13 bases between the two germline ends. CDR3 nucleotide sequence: TGCGCCAGCAGCTTGGAGGGGCAGGGGCCCACAGATACGCAGTATTTT. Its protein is CASSLEGQGPTDTQYF.